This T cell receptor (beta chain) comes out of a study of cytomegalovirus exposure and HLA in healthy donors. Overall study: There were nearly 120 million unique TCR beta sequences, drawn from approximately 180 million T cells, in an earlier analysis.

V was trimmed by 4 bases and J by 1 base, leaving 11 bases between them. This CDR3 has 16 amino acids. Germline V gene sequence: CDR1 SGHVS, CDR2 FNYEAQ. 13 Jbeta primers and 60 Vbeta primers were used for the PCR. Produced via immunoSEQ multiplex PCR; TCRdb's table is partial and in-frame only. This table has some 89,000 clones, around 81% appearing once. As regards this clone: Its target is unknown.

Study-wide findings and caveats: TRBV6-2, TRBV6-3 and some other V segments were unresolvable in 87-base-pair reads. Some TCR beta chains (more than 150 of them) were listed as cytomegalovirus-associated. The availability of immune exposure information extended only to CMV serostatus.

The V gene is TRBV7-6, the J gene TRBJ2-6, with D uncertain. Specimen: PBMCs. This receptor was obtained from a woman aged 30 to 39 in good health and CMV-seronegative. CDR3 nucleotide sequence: TGTGCCAGCAGCTCCTCGTACTCTTCTGGGGCCAACGTCCTGACTTTC. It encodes CASSSSYSSGANVLTF.